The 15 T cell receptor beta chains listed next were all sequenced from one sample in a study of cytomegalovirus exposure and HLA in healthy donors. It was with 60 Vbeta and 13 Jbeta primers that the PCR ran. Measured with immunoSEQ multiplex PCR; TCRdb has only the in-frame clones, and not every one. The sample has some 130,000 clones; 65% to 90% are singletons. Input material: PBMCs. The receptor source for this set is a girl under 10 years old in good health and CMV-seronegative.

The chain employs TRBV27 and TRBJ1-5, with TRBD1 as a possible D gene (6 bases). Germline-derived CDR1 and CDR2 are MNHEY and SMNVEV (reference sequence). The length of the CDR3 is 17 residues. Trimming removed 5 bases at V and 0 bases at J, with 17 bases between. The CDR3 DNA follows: TGTGCCAGCAGTCCTGGAGCAGGGGTCTATAGCAATCAGCCCCAGCATTTT. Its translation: CASSPGAGVYSNQPQHF.

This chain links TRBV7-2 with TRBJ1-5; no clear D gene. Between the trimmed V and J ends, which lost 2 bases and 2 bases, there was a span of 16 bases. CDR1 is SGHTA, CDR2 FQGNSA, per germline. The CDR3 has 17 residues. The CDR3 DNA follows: TGTGCCAGCAGCTTATATAGTGCGACTATGGGCAATCAGCCCCAGCATTTT. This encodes CASSLYSATMGNQPQHF. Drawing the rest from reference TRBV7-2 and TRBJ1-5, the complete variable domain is GAGVSQSPSNKVTEKGKDVELRCDPISGHTALYWYRQSLGQGLEFLIYFQGNSAPDKSGLPSDRFSAERTGGSVSTLTIQRTQQEDSAVYLCASSLYSATMGNQPQHFGDGTRLSIL.

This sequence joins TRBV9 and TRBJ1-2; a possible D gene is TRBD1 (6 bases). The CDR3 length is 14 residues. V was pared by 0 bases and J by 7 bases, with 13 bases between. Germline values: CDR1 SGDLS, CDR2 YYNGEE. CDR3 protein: CASSVVGGATGYTF. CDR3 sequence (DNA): TGTGCCAGCAGCGTAGTTGGGGGGGCGACTGGCTACACCTTC.

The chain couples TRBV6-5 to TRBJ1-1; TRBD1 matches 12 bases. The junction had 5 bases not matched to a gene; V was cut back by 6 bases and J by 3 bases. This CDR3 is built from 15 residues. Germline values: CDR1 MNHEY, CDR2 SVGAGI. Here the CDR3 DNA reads TGTGCCAGCAGCGGGACAGGGGGCGCGGACACTGAAGCTTTCTTT. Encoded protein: CASSGTGGADTEAFF.

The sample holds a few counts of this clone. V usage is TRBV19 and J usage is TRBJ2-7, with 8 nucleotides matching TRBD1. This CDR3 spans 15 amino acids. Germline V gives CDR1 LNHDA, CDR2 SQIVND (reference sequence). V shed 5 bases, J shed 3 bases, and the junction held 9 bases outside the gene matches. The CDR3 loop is CASSPRNRGNYEQYF. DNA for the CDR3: TGTGCCAGTAGTCCCCGAAACAGGGGGAACTACGAGCAGTACTTC.

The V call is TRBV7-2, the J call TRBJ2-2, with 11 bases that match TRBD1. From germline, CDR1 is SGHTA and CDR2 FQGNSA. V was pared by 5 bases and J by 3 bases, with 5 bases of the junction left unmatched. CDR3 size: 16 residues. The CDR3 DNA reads TGTGCCAGCAGCCTCCTGGACAGGGGGCACACCGGGGAGCTGTTTTTT. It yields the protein CASSLLDRGHTGELFF.

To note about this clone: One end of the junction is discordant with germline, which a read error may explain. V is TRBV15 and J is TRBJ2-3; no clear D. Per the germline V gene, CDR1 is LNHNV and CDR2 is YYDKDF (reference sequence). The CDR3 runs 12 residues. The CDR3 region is CATSPDSDTQYF. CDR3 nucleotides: TGTGCCACCTCCCCCGACTCAGATACGCAATATTTT. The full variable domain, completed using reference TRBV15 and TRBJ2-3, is DAMVIQNPRYQVTQFGKPVTLSCSQTLNHNVMYWYQQKSSQAPKLLFHYYDKDFNNEADTPDNFQSRRPNTSFCFLDIRSPGLGDTAMYLCATSPDSDTQYFGPGTRLTVL.

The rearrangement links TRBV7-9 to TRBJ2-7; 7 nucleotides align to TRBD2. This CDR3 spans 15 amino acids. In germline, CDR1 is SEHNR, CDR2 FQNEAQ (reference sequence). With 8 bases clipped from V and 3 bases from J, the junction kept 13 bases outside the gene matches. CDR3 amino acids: CASGGGLAENYEQYF. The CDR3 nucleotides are TGTGCCAGCGGGGGTGGGCTAGCGGAGAACTACGAGCAGTACTTC.

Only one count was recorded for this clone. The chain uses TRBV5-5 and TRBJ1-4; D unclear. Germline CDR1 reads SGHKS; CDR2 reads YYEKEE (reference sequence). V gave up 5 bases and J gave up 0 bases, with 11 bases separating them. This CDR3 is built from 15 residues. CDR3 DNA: TGTGCCAGCAGATATCAGGCTACAACTAATGAAAAACTGTTTTTT. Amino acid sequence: CASRYQATTNEKLFF.

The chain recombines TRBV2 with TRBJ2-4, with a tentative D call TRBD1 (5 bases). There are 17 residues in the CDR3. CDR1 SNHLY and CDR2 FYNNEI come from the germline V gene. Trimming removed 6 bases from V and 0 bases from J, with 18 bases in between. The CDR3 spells CASRAALTALAKNIQYF. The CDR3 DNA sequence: TGTGCCAGCAGGGCAGCTCTGACAGCCCTAGCCAAAAACATTCAGTACTTC.

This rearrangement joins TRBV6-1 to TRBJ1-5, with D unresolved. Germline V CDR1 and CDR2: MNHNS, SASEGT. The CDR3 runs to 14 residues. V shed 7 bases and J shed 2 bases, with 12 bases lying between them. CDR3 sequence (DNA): TGTGCCAGCATTGGACTAGCCGGCAATCAGCCCCAGCATTTT. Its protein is CASIGLAGNQPQHF.

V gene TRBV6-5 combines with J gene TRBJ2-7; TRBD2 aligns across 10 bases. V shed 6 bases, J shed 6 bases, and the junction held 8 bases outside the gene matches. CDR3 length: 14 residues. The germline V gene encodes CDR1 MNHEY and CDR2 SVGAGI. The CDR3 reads CASRGEAGGREQYF. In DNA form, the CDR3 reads TGTGCCAGCAGAGGCGAAGCGGGGGGGCGCGAGCAGTACTTC.

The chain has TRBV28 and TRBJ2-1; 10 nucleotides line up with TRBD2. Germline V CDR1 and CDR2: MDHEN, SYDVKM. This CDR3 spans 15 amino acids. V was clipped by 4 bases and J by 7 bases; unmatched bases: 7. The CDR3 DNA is TGTGCCAGCAGTTCATCAGCGGGAGGGTATAATGAGCAGTTCTTC. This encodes CASSSSAGGYNEQFF. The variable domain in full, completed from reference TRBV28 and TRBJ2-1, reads DVKVTQSSRYLVKRTGEKVFLECVQDMDHENMFWYRQDPGLGLRLIYFSYDVKMKEKGDIPEGYSVSREKKERFSLILESASTNQTSMYLCASSSSAGGYNEQFFGPGTRLTVL.

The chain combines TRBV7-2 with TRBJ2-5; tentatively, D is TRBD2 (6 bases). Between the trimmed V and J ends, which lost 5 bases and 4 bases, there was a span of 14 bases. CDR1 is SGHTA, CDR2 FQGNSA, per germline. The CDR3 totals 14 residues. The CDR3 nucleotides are TGTGCCAGCAGCCCACTCGGGACTCGAGAGACCCAGTACTTC. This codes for CASSPLGTRETQYF.

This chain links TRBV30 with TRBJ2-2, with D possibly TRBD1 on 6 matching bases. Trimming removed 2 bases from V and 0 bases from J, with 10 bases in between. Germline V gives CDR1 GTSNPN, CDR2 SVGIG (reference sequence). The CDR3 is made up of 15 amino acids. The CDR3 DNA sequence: TGTGCCTGGAGTTGGGGGCACCCGAACACCGGGGAGCTGTTTTTT. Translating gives CAWSWGHPNTGELFF. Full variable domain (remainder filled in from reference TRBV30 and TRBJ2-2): SQTIHQWPATLVQPVGSPLSLECTVEGTSNPNLYWYRQAAGRGLQLLFYSVGIGQISSEVPQNLSASRPQDRQFILSSKKLLLSDSGFYLCAWSWGHPNTGELFFGEGSRLTVL.